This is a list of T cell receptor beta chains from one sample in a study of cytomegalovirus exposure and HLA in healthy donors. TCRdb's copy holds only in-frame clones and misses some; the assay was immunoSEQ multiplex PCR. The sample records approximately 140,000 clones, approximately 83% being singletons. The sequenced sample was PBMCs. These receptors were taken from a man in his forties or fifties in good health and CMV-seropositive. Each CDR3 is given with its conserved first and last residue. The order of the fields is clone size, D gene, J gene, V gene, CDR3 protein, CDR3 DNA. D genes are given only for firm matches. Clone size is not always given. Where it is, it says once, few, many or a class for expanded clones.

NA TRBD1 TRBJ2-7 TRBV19 CASSIRDRYYEQYF TGTGCCAGTAGTATCCGGGACAGGTACTACGAGCAGTACTTC
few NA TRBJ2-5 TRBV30 CAWGGTAVQETQYF TGTGCCTGGGGGGGGACAGCGGTTCAAGAGACCCAGTACTTC
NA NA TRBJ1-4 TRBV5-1 CASSPGEGWEKLFF TGCGCCAGCAGCCCCGGAGAGGGTTGGGAAAAACTGTTTTTT
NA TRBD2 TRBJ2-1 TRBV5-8 CASSLGSGGKDEQFF TGTGCCAGCAGCCTGGGTAGCGGGGGTAAAGATGAGCAGTTCTTC
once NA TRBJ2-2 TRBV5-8 CASSLFFQVRNSGELFF TGTGCCAGCAGCTTGTTCTTCCAGGTCCGAAACTCCGGGGAGCTGTTTTTT
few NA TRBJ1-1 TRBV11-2 CASSLEALVNTEAFF TGTGCCAGCAGCTTAGAGGCTCTGGTGAACACTGAAGCTTTCTTT
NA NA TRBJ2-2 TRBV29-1 CSVIEQWNTGELFF TGCAGCGTTATCGAACAGTGGAACACCGGGGAGCTGTTTTTT
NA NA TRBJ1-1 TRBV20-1 CSAGRQPEAFF TGCAGTGCTGGCCGACAGCCTGAAGCTTTCTTT
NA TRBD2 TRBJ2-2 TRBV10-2 CASRIGTSGSRTGELFF TGCGCCAGCAGAATTGGGACTAGCGGGAGTAGGACCGGGGAGCTGTTTTTT
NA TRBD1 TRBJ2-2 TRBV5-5 CASSLEGAVTGELFF TGTGCCAGCAGCTTGGAGGGGGCGGTCACCGGGGAGCTGTTTTTT
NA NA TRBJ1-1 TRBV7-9 CASSLGPGAMNTEAFF TGTGCCAGCAGCTTAGGTCCGGGAGCCATGAACACTGAAGCTTTCTTT
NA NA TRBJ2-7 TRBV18 CASSPGAESYEQYF TGTGCCAGCTCACCGGGGGCGGAGTCCTACGAGCAGTACTTC
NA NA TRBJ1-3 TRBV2 CASIQGSGNTIYF TGTGCCAGCATCCAGGGAAGTGGAAACACCATATATTTT
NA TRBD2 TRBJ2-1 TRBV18 CASSPGLAYNEQFF TGTGCCAGCTCCCCCGGACTAGCTTACAATGAGCAGTTCTTC
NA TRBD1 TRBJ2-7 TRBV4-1 CASSVGTGAPGEQYF TGCGCCAGCAGCGTAGGGACAGGGGCTCCTGGGGAGCAGTACTTC
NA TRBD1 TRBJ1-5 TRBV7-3 CASSPLRQGGQPQHF TGTGCCAGCAGCCCACTCCGACAGGGTGGTCAGCCCCAGCATTTT
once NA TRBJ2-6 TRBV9 CASSVDFRGGQGRGANVLTF TGTGCCAGCAGCGTCGACTTTCGGGGAGGACAAGGGAGGGGGGCCAACGTCCTGACTTTC
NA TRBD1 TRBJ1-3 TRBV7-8 CASSLVLGQGPLSGNTIYF TGTGCCAGCAGCTTAGTACTGGGACAGGGGCCCCTCTCTGGAAACACCATATATTTT
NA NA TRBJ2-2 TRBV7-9 CALPQGGTGELFF TGTGCCCTACCCCAGGGAGGCACCGGGGAGCTGTTTTTT
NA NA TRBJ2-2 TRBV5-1 CASRAGIGELFF TGCGCCAGCAGGGCAGGGATCGGGGAGCTGTTTTTT
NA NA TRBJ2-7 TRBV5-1 CASSLGRGTVRTGEQYF TGCGCCAGCAGCTTGGGGCGAGGGACTGTACGGACGGGCGAGCAGTACTTC
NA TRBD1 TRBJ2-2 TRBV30 CAWSVQGVRTGELFF TGTGCCTGGAGTGTACAGGGGGTTCGCACCGGGGAGCTGTTTTTT
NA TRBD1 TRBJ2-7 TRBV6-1 CASSEQGQGHGEQYF TGTGCCAGCAGTGAACAGGGACAGGGGCACGGGGAGCAGTACTTC
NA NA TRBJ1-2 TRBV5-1 CASSLESYGYTF TGCGCCAGCAGCTTGGAGAGCTATGGCTACACCTTC